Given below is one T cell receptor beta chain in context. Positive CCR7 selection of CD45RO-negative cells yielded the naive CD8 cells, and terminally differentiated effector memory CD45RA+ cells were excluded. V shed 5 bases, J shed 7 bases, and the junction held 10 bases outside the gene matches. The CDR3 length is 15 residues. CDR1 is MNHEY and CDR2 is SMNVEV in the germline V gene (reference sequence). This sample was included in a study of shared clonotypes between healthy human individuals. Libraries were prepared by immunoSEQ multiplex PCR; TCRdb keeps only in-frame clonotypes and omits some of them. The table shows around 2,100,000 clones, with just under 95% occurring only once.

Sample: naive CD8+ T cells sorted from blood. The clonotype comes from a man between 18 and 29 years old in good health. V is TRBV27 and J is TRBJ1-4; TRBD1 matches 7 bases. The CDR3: CASSPLTGLREKLFF. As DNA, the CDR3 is TGTGCCAGCAGTCCCCTGACAGGGCTTCGTGAAAAACTGTTTTTT.